The 13 T cell receptor beta chains in this list originate from one sample, sequenced in a study of T cell changes during pregnancy in multiple sclerosis. Data came from immunoSEQ multiplex PCR; TCRdb stores just in-frame clones and leaves some out. The sample holds about 73,000 clones, around 90% seen once. The starting material was peripheral blood, obtained after pregnancy. The origin of the receptors is a female donor in good health, enrolled as a control in a pregnancy study.

The rearrangement joins TRBV11-2 to TRBJ1-4, with 7 bases matching TRBD1. Germline CDR1 and CDR2: SGHAT and FQNNGV. Trimming took 5 bases from V and 15 from J; bases not matched to a gene: 6. The CDR3 covers 11 residues. For the CDR3, the DNA is TGTGCCAGCAGCAGGGGACAGTGGATGTTTTTT. Its translation is CASSRGQWMFF.

The sample holds one count of this clone. The chain uses TRBV27 and TRBJ1-2; 10 bases line up with TRBD1. Germline values: CDR1 MNHEY, CDR2 SMNVEV (reference sequence). The CDR3 contains 15 residues. Trimming cost V 8 bases and J 1 base; bases outside gene matches: 7. The DNA of the CDR3 is TGTGCCAGCTCGAGACAGGGGGCAGGTAACTATGGCTACACCTTC. It is translated as CASSRQGAGNYGYTF.

The chain couples TRBV2 to TRBJ2-7; 11 bases match TRBD2. Germline V gene data show CDR1 as SNHLY and CDR2 as FYNNEI. The CDR3 loop spans 14 amino acids. Trimming removed 10 bases from V and 0 bases from J; junction bases left unmatched: 5. The CDR3 sequence is CATQLAGASYEQYF. The CDR3 region has the DNA TGTGCCACCCAACTAGCGGGGGCCTCCTACGAGCAGTACTTC.

The genes are TRBV7-9 and TRBJ1-1; D call uncertain. This CDR3 region has 15 residues. Germline loops: CDR1 SEHNR, CDR2 FQNEAQ (reference sequence). V lost 2 bases and J lost 1, with 11 bases in between. Written as DNA, the CDR3 is TGTGCCAGCAGCTTAATAGCAGCGGGGAACACTGAAGCTTTCTTT. It translates to CASSLIAAGNTEAFF.

V is TRBV5-4 and J is TRBJ1-1; D gene ambiguous. Germline lookup yields CDR1 SGHNT and CDR2 YYREEE (reference sequence). The CDR3 has 15 residues. The germline V and J ends were trimmed by 0 bases and 1 base, with 10 bases remaining between them. The CDR3 coding sequence is TGTGCCAGCAGCTTGGGAGGGTCTTGGAACACTGAAGCTTTCTTT. Its protein product is CASSLGGSWNTEAFF.

The chain uses TRBV7-9 and TRBJ2-5; 7 nucleotides line up with TRBD2. The CDR3 loop spans 15 amino acids. The germline CDR1 and CDR2 sequences are SEHNR and FQNEAQ (reference sequence). J lost 6 bases, V lost 1 base, and 8 bases had no gene match. Written as DNA, the CDR3 is TGTGCCAGCAGCTTAGGGACGGGGGGTCCGAAGACCCAGTACTTC. It encodes CASSLGTGGPKTQYF.

V usage is TRBV21-1 and J usage is TRBJ1-1; TRBD1 was called by the table and not checked on the DNA. TRBV21-1 is flagged as a pseudogene. This CDR3 is 14 amino acids long. CDR3 amino acids: CASSRGEADRGAFF. CDR3 DNA sequence: TGTGCCAGCAGCAGGGGGGAAGCGGACAGGGGAGCTTTCTTT.

The rearrangement joins TRBV18 to TRBJ2-5, with D possibly being TRBD1 (6 bases). Germline loops: CDR1 KGHSH, CDR2 LQKENI. The V and J ends lost 3 bases and 2 bases respectively, with 13 bases between them. The CDR3 consists of 15 residues. CDR3 DNA: TGTGCCAGCTCACCTGGAAGGACAGTTCAAGAGACCCAGTACTTC. As protein: CASSPGRTVQETQYF. The full variable domain, with the rest looked up from reference TRBV18 and TRBJ2-5, is NAGVMQNPRHLVRRRGQEARLRCSPMKGHSHVYWYRQLPEEGLKFMVYLQKENIIDESGMPKERFSAEFPKEGPSILRIQQVVRGDSAAYFCASSPGRTVQETQYFGPGTRLLVL.

This chain connects TRBV19 to TRBJ2-3; no firm D call. CDR3 length: 14 residues. The germline V gene encodes CDR1 LNHDA and CDR2 SQIVND (reference sequence). Trimming shortened V by 3 bases and J by 1 base, and 8 bases separated the two germline ends. CDR3 coding DNA: TGTGCCAGTAGTATCTCTAGTGGCACAGATACGCAGTATTTT. It yields the protein CASSISSGTDTQYF.

The rearrangement uses TRBV11-2 and TRBJ2-3; D not resolved. V was trimmed by 1 base and J by 2 bases, leaving 7 bases between them. Germline loops: CDR1 SGHAT, CDR2 FQNNGV. CDR3 length: 14 amino acids. The CDR3 here is CASSLGVDTDTQYF. The CDR3 DNA reads TGTGCCAGCAGCTTAGGCGTAGACACAGATACGCAGTATTTT.

V gene TRBV6-5 combines with J gene TRBJ2-7; weak D call: TRBD2 (5 bases). The CDR3 is 13 residues long. The V gene's germline CDR1 is MNHEY and CDR2 SVGAGI. V lost 4 bases and J lost 7, with 14 bases in between. The CDR3 region is CASSLSASGEQYF. The CDR3 DNA is TGTGCCAGCAGTTTAAGTGCTTCGGGGGAGCAGTACTTC.

The chain has TRBV5-5 and TRBJ1-5; TRBD1 matches 7 bases. Germline V gives CDR1 SGHKS, CDR2 YYEKEE (reference sequence). With V trimmed by 4 bases and J by 1 base, 5 bases remained unmatched. The CDR3 extends over 15 amino acids. DNA for the CDR3: TGTGCCAGCAGCCGAAACAGGGGAAGCAATCAGCCCCAGCATTTT. Translating it yields CASSRNRGSNQPQHF. Complete variable domain (other parts from reference TRBV5-5 and TRBJ1-5): DAGVTQSPTHLIKTRGQQVTLRCSPISGHKSVSWYQQVLGQGPQFIFQYYEKEERGRGNFPDRFSARQFPNYSSELNVNALLLGDSALYLCASSRNRGSNQPQHFGDGTRLSIL.

In this sample, this clone turned up a few times. This chain connects TRBV4-1 to TRBJ1-2, with D maybe TRBD1 (6 bases). V was clipped by 6 bases and J by 0 bases, with 11 bases between them. Per the germline V gene, CDR1 is MGHRA and CDR2 is YSYEKL. This CDR3 region has 14 residues. The CDR3 DNA reads as TGCGCCAGCAGTCCTACAGGGTCTAACTATGGCTACACCTTC. This codes for CASSPTGSNYGYTF.